The 13 T cell receptor beta chains below come from one sample, sequenced in a study of CD8+CD57+ T cells in acquired aplastic anemia (dated by TCRdb to the late 2010s). The patients picked for sequencing were ones in whom flow cytometry had shown an expansion of CD8+CD57+ cells. Sequencing used an Illumina HiSeq 2000. Genomic DNA served as template for TCR beta VDJ combination and CDR3 sequence profiling. The public reads were reprocessed in TCRdb via fastp at Q25 and MiXCR, keeping in-frame beta chains. Each entry merges the rows of one CDR3 protein and shows their most common DNA and genes. This sample lists about half a million distinct CDR3 sequences; around 33% were detected once. The ten largest clonotypes hold nearly 0.85% of the sample. The sample consisted of sorted CD4+, CD8+, or CD8+CD57+ T cells (not recorded which) from PBMCs. The receptors were sampled from a human donor with aplastic anemia.

This clonotype appeared many times. The chain combines TRBV15 with TRBJ2-1; D gene uncertain. V shed 1 base and J shed 0 bases, with 13 bases lying between them. The CDR3 covers 17 residues. The germline V gene encodes CDR1 LNHNV and CDR2 YYDKDF (reference sequence). CDR3 sequence: CATSRGHQASSYNEQFF. The CDR3 DNA follows: TGTGCCACCAGCAGAGGACATCAGGCCAGCTCCTACAATGAGCAGTTCTTC.

Ten or more counts support this clonotype. The chain employs TRBV15 and TRBJ2-1; TRBD1 or TRBD2 may be the D gene (5 bases each). The CDR3 runs to 16 residues. Germline values: CDR1 LNHNV, CDR2 YYDKDF (reference sequence). V lost 0 bases to trimming and J lost 0 bases, with 9 bases between them. The CDR3 DNA reads as TGTGCCACCAGCAGAGATAGGGACCGCTCCTACAATGAGCAGTTCTTC. As protein: CATSRDRDRSYNEQFF. Complete variable domain (other parts from reference TRBV15 and TRBJ2-1): DAMVIQNPRYQVTQFGKPVTLSCSQTLNHNVMYWYQQKSSQAPKLLFHYYDKDFNNEADTPDNFQSRRPNTSFCFLDIRSPGLGDTAMYLCATSRDRDRSYNEQFFGPGTRLTVL.

This chain uses TRBV5-6 with TRBJ1-1; no clear D. CDR1 SGHDT and CDR2 YYEEEE come from the germline V gene. Between the trimmed V and J ends, which lost 2 bases and 4 bases, there was a span of 15 bases. The CDR3 has 15 amino acids. CDR3 nucleotides: TGTGCCAGCAGCTTATGGACGTGGGCTTCCACTGAAGCTTTCTTT. Its protein is CASSLWTWASTEAFF.

Details on this clonotype: A much larger clone differs from this one at a single base, so this may be a read error. V and J are TRBV7-8 and TRBJ1-6; D call uncertain. V shed 4 bases and J shed 5 bases, with 12 bases lying between them. The germline V gene encodes CDR1 SGHVS and CDR2 FQNEAQ. CDR3 length equals 15 residues. The CDR3 region is CASSSVVQNNSPLHF. Here the CDR3 DNA reads TGTGCCAGCAGCTCAGTCGTGCAAAATAATTCACCCCTCCACTTT.

V and J are TRBV11-2 and TRBJ1-1; D gene unclear. V lost 2 bases, J lost 1 base, and 14 bases lay in between. This CDR3 has 16 residues. Germline CDR1 and CDR2: SGHAT and FQNNGV. DNA of the CDR3: TGTGCCAGCAGCTTATTGCGGGGTGACACGAACACTGAAGCTTTCTTT. This gives the protein CASSLLRGDTNTEAFF.

V and J are TRBV4-2 and TRBJ1-1; TRBD1 matches at 9 bases. Germline values: CDR1 LGHNA, CDR2 YNFKEQ. This CDR3 is 15 amino acids long. Trimming cost V 4 bases and J 4 bases; bases outside gene matches: 7. The CDR3 DNA reads as TGTGCCAGCAGCCGAGGGGACAGGGCGGGCACTGAAGCTTTCTTT. This gives the protein CASSRGDRAGTEAFF.

The rearrangement uses TRBV15 and TRBJ2-3; D is unresolved. The length of the CDR3 is 13 residues. Germline V lookup: CDR1 LNHNV, CDR2 YYDKDF (reference sequence). Trimming took off 0 bases at V and 6 bases at J, with 7 bases between the two ends. CDR3 amino acids: CATSRDWDDTQYF. In nucleotides, the CDR3 is TGTGCCACCAGCAGAGATTGGGATGATACGCAGTATTTT.

This clonotype was found a few times. The chain links TRBV11-1 to TRBJ2-7; TRBD2 agrees at 11 bases. The CDR3 loop spans 17 amino acids. After removal of 1 base from V and 3 bases from J, the junction contained 8 bases not matched to a gene. Germline lookup yields CDR1 SGHAT and CDR2 FQDESV (reference sequence). The CDR3 here is CASSLGAGTSGFYEQYF. DNA of the CDR3: TGTGCCAGCAGCTTAGGAGCCGGGACTAGCGGCTTCTACGAGCAGTACTTC.

This clonotype has at least ten counts. V usage is TRBV24-1 and J usage is TRBJ2-1; weak D call: TRBD2 (6 bases). The ends were cut back, 4 bases at V and 6 bases at J, with 12 bases in the middle. This CDR3 has 14 amino acids. CDR1 and CDR2 (germline): KGHDR, SFDVKD. As DNA, the CDR3 is TGTGCCACCAGTGAGTGGGACTTCGGCAATGAGCAGTTCTTC. It specifies CATSEWDFGNEQFF.

This clonotype was recorded at least ten times. The V and J genes are TRBV9 and TRBJ1-1; D gene unclear. The CDR3 totals 12 residues. V was trimmed by 2 bases and J by 7 bases, leaving 9 bases between them. The germline gives CDR1 SGDLS, CDR2 YYNGEE. The CDR3 is CASSVYGGEAFF. For the CDR3, the DNA is TGTGCCAGCAGCGTCTACGGAGGTGAAGCTTTCTTT.

The chain couples TRBV4-2 to TRBJ1-6, with D tentatively TRBD1 (5 bases). The CDR3 length is 18 residues. Germline CDR1 LGHNA, CDR2 YNFKEQ. Trimming removed 4 bases from V and 5 bases from J, with 21 bases in between. For the CDR3, the DNA is TGTGCCAGCAGCCGAGTGCCCCCGGATACAGGACATAATTCACCCCTCCACTTT. Translated: CASSRVPPDTGHNSPLHF.

The chain joins TRBV20-1 to TRBJ1-5, with a tentative D call TRBD1 (5 bases). The CDR3 is made up of 13 amino acids. Germline assignment: CDR1 DFQATT and CDR2 SNEGSKA (reference sequence). Trimming pared 6 bases from V and 2 bases from J, leaving 11 bases between. The CDR3 DNA sequence: TGCAGTGCCCACTTGGGGGGCAATCAGCCCCAGCATTTT. Translated: CSAHLGGNQPQHF.

The genes are TRBV7-3 and TRBJ1-2; 9 nucleotides line up with TRBD1. Germline assignment: CDR1 SGHTA and CDR2 FQGTGA. The CDR3 consists of 16 residues. The V gene end was trimmed by 3 bases and the J gene end by 8 bases; junction bases not matched to a gene: 13. The CDR3 is CASSLEDRGGILGYTF. The CDR3 DNA sequence: TGTGCCAGCAGCTTGGAGGACAGGGGAGGAATATTGGGCTACACCTTC.